The T cell receptor (beta chain) described here comes from a study of blood T cell repertoires in COVID-19. For the study at large: The analysed material was cDNA or gDNA that came from T cells, B-cell-depleted T cells, or PBMCs.

With regard to this clone: One end of the junction fails to match germline, which may point to a read error.

This CDR3 contains 11 residues. CDR1 SNHLY and CDR2 FYNNEI come from the germline V gene. The protocol was immunoSEQ multiplex PCR, while the TCRdb copy is restricted to in-frame clones and leaves out a portion. The sample carries 93,000 or so clones, roughly 89% recorded once. This TCR came from an elderly woman in a cohort sampled during active COVID-19. Sequencing was done on a sample of peripheral blood. The V and J genes are TRBV2 and TRBJ2-1; D is uncertain. CDR3 loop: CASSYYDEQFF. Written as DNA, the CDR3 is TGTGCCAGCAGTTACTACGATGAGCAGTTCTTC.